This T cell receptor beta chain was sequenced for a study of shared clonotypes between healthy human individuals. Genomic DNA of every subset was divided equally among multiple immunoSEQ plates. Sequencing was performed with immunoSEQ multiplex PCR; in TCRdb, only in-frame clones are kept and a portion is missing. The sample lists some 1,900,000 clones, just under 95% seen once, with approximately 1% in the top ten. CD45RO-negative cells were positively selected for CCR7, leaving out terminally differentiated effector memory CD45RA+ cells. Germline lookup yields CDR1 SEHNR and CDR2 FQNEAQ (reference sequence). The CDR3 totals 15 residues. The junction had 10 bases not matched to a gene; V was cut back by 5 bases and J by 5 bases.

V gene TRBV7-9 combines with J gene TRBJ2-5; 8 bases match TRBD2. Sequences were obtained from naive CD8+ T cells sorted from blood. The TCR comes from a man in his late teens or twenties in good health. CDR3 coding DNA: TGTGCCAGCAGCATTGCGACTAGCGCGAGGGAGACCCAGTACTTC. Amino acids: CASSIATSARETQYF.